The following is a TCR beta chain sequence with its context. The specificity of this receptor is unknown. Per-nucleotide qualities are absent, and no much larger clonotype sits a single base away. This sample was taken from a study of OX40 agonist ivuxolimab in advanced cancers. For the study in its entirety: Ivuxolimab was an agonistic, fully human IgG2 monoclonal antibody directed against OX40 (CD134), a costimulatory receptor. Prior anti-PD-1, anti-PD-L1 or anti-CTLA-4 therapy was permitted, and checkpoint inhibitors had been received by approximately 39% of dose-escalation patients. In the dose-escalation cohort, about four fifths of patients were male, and the mean age was around 60 years with a range of 23 to 79. Of the 50 to 55 patients in dose escalation, around 20 had hepatocellular carcinoma, some 15 had melanoma, 9 had renal cell carcinoma and 9 had head and neck cancer. Intravenous ivuxolimab was administered to patients every 2 weeks at six dose levels: 0.01, 0.1, 0.3, 1.5, 3 and 10 mg/kg. The paper describes the monotherapy dose-escalation part (N of about 52 patients) of the phase I trial of ivuxolimab. The point of sequencing TCRbeta in the periphery was to test whether ivuxolimab changed TCR sequence diversity and drove clonal T-cell expansion. Partial responses occurred in three dose-escalation patients: two with cutaneous melanoma and one with hepatocellular carcinoma.

Patients with a history of autoimmune disease or receiving systemic immunosuppression were excluded from the trial. In every dose cohort, peripheral blood was drawn for TCR sequencing at baseline, cycle 4 day 1, and cycle 7 day 1. The samples were drawn from a first-in-human, open-label, multicenter phase I dose-escalation trial of ivuxolimab. The trial enrolled adults with locally advanced or metastatic head and neck squamous cell, hepatocellular, melanoma or renal cell carcinoma. Before TCR sequencing, CD4+ T cells and CD8+ T cells from peripheral blood were sorted into separate populations. Study-wide findings and limitations: At doses of 0.1 to 3.0 mg/kg, clonal expansion of both CD4+ and CD8+ T cells in blood was seen between baseline and week 6. After ivuxolimab, more expanded clones were found on average in CD8+ T cells than in CD4+ T cells. Antigen specificity was not determined for the clonally expanded peripheral T cells. Low levels of normalized T-cell clonal expansion were also seen in some patients who did not respond. Partial responders in the 0.1-3.0 mg/kg groups had among the lowest normalized peripheral clonal expansion, especially among CD8+ T cells.

For sequencing of the TCRbeta CDR3 region, genomic DNA was extracted from the sorted cells. The immunoSEQ Assay was used for sequencing of TCRbeta CDR3 regions. As stored in TCRdb, this immuneACCESS dataset retains in-frame rearrangements with V and J assigned. A fraction of the clones does not appear; measured against another copy, unresolved V genes explain less than half of the discrepancy, and the remainder lacks a known reason. The sample table lists some 39,000 clones, approximately 87% of them with a count of one. The biggest ten clones account for roughly 3.6% of the sample. Sequencing used CD4+ or CD8+ T cells sorted from blood, obtained in a trial of the OX40 agonist ivuxolimab. The clonotype was recovered from an adult with an advanced solid tumor such as melanoma, head and neck, liver or kidney cancer.

The DNA sequence follows: TGTGCCAGCTCACCGTGGACTAGCGGGAGCACAGATACGCAGTATTTT. This sequence encodes CASSPWTSGSTDTQYF. Rearrangement joined TRBV18 to TRBJ2-3, and TRBD2 aligns with 11 junction nucleotides. The CDR3 sequence holds 16 residues, the cysteine and phenylalanine included. CDR3 DNA is the only sequence kept; it has 48 bases, read in frame from the first base. The germline V gene supplies CDR1 KGHSH and CDR2 LQKENI. From V the trimming removes 3 bases and from J it removes 0 bases, while the gene matches leave 2 bases of the junction unaccounted for.